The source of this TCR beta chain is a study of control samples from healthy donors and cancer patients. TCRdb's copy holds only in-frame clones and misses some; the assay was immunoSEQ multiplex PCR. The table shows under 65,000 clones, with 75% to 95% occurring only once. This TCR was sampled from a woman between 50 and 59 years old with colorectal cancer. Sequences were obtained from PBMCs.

The CDR3 nucleotides are TGTGCCAGCAGTTTAGGGAGGGGCTACACCTTC. This codes for CASSLGRGYTF. The rearrangement uses TRBV12-3 or TRBV12-4 and TRBJ1-2; no firm D call. The CDR3 is made up of 11 amino acids. Trimming stripped 1 base from V and 8 bases from J, with 5 bases between.